This TCR beta chain was captured by sequencing in a study of T cell responses to AZD1222 COVID-19 vaccine. A remark on this clone: Its antigen is unknown.

The CDR3 extends over 18 amino acids. V dropped 3 bases and J dropped 6; count of bases not matched to a gene: 17. Per the germline V gene, CDR1 is SGDLS and CDR2 is YYNGEE. Using immunoSEQ multiplex PCR, the repertoire was profiled, and TCRdb retains in-frame clones only, with some absent. The repertoire holds some 120,000 clones, with around 84% as singletons. Overall study results and limits: Rises in breadth and depth of Spike-specific TCRs came after two AZD1222 doses.

The TCR was taken from an adult who received the AZD1222 COVID-19 vaccine. This specimen was peripheral blood, taken 28 days after the second AZD1222 dose. This chain links TRBV9 with TRBJ1-4, with 7 bases lining up with TRBD1. The CDR3 loop is CASSATSGTEGLHEKLFF. The DNA of the CDR3 is TGTGCCAGCAGCGCGACTTCCGGGACAGAAGGGTTGCATGAAAAACTGTTTTTT.